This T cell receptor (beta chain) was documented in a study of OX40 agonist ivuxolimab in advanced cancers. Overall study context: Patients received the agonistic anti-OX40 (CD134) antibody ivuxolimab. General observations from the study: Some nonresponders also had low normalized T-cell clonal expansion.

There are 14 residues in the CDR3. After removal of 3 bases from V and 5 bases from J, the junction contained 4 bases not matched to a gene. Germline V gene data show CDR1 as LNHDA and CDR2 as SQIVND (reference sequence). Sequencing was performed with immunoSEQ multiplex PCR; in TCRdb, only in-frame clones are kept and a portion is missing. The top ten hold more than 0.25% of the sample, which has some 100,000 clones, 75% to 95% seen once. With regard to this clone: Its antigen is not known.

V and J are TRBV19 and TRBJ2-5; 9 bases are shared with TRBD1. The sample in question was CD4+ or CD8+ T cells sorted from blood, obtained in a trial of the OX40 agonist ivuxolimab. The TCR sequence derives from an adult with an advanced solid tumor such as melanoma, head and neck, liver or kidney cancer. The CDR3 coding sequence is TGTGCCAGTAGTATGGGGACAGGGTTTGAGACCCAGTACTTC. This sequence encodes CASSMGTGFETQYF. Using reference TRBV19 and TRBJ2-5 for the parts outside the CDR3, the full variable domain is DGGITQSPKYLFRKEGQNVTLSCEQNLNHDAMYWYRQDPGQGLRLIYYSQIVNDFQKGDIAEGYSVSREKKESFPLTVTSAQKNPTAFYLCASSMGTGFETQYFGPGTRLLVL.